This T cell receptor (beta chain) was recorded in a study of naive and memory T cell subsets. Study-wide findings and caveats: In naive cells, over 90% of TCR sequences were seen only once. Naive repertoires, especially CD8, held a few larger clonotypes, possibly memory cells re-expressing CD45RA.

Both TRBC1 and TRBC2 were covered by a beta constant-region primer of two equimolar oligonucleotides. Four rounds of PCR amplified the ligated cDNA using nested alpha and beta constant-region primers plus SP2. TCRdb called the UMI-ligation and nested PCR reads again in MiXCR, with one record for every CDR3 protein. The top ten hold around 0.63% of the sample, which has under 150,000 distinct CDR3 sequences, approximately 21% seen once. This clonotype has only a few counts. Its antigen is unidentified. CMV status came from CD4+ IFNgamma after overnight CMV lysate stimulation. Four subsets defined by CD45RA and CD27 were sorted after CD3, CD4, CD8 and live/dead staining. The receptor's source is a human donor in good health. The sequencing input was naive CD8+ T cells from blood.

The CDR3 region is CASSLGPGQGAYNEQFF. The DNA of the CDR3 is TGCGCCAGCAGCTTGGGTCCGGGACAGGGGGCCTACAATGAGCAGTTCTTC. The chain links TRBV5-1 to TRBJ2-1; TRBD1 matches at 11 bases. Germline CDR1 and CDR2: SGHRS and YFSETQ. The CDR3 contains 17 residues. Trimming took 0 bases from V and 2 from J; bases not matched to a gene: 4.